Listed here are 32 T cell receptor beta chains from one sample, sequenced in a study of T cell responses to AZD1222 COVID-19 vaccine. The data were produced by immunoSEQ multiplex PCR, yet TCRdb's version contains in-frame clones alone and is incomplete. This table has around 65,000 clones, less than 85% appearing once. The material sequenced was peripheral blood, taken 28 days after the second AZD1222 dose. The receptors were gathered from an adult who received the AZD1222 COVID-19 vaccine.

The genes are TRBV2 and TRBJ1-6; D gene uncertain. V shed 9 bases and J shed 6 bases, with 12 bases lying between them. CDR1 SNHLY and CDR2 FYNNEI come from the germline V gene. The CDR3 consists of 13 residues. CDR3 DNA: TGTGCCAGTAAAGGATCGTTTAATTCACCCCTCCACTTT. It yields the protein CASKGSFNSPLHF.

This clone showed up just once. The DNA of the CDR3 is TGTGCCAGCTCCGACGGGCAAGGGGCCTACAATCAGCCCCAGCATTTT. Translated, it gives CASSDGQGAYNQPQHF. The chain carries TRBV18 and TRBJ1-5; possibly TRBD1 for D (5 bases). In germline, CDR1 is KGHSH, CDR2 LQKENI. This CDR3 contains 16 residues. Trimming took 6 bases from V and 3 from J, leaving 18 bases between them. The full variable domain, completed using reference TRBV18 and TRBJ1-5, is NAGVMQNPRHLVRRRGQEARLRCSPMKGHSHVYWYRQLPEEGLKFMVYLQKENIIDESGMPKERFSAEFPKEGPSILRIQQVVRGDSAAYFCASSDGQGAYNQPQHFGDGTRLSIL.

The chain recombines TRBV7-3 with TRBJ2-2; 8 bases line up with TRBD1. With 1 base clipped from V and 4 bases from J, the junction kept 11 bases outside the gene matches. There are 18 residues in the CDR3. Looked up from germline, CDR1 is SGHTA and CDR2 is FQGTGA. CDR3 amino acids: CASSLKGPDRGSTGELFF. The CDR3 DNA reads TGTGCCAGCAGCTTAAAGGGGCCCGACAGGGGAAGCACCGGGGAGCTGTTTTTT.

This clone has just one count. The chain's CDR3 is CSVEFRESQHF. The DNA of the CDR3 is TGCAGCGTTGAATTCAGGGAATCACAGCATTTT. The V and J genes are TRBV29-1 and TRBJ1-5, with D maybe TRBD1 (5 bases). This CDR3 is built from 11 residues. The V end lost 2 bases, the J end lost 13 bases, and 12 bases lay between the germline ends. The germline CDR1 and CDR2 sequences are SQVTM and ANQGSEA. The complete variable domain, with remaining parts taken from reference TRBV29-1 and TRBJ1-5, reads SAVISQKPSRDICQRGTSLTIQCQVDSQVTMMFWYRQQPGQSLTLIATANQGSEATYESGFVIDKFPISRPNLTFSTLTVSNMSPEDSSIYLCSVEFRESQHFGDGTRLSIL.

The CDR3: CPRTGSYNTEAFF. CDR3 bases: TGTCCAAGGACAGGGAGCTATAACACTGAAGCTTTCTTT. The V call is TRBV2, the J call TRBJ1-1; 8 nucleotides line up with TRBD1. Germline V lookup: CDR1 SNHLY, CDR2 FYNNEI. This CDR3 is 13 amino acids long.

The rearrangement uses TRBV19 and TRBJ1-3; D call uncertain. CDR1 is LNHDA, CDR2 SQIVND, per germline (reference sequence). The CDR3 is made up of 17 amino acids. The V and J ends lost 9 bases and 0 bases respectively, with 21 bases between them. This CDR3 is CASLTSETFTSGNTIYF. Here the CDR3 DNA reads TGTGCCAGCTTAACCTCGGAGACCTTTACCTCTGGAAACACCATATATTTT.

In DNA, the CDR3 is TGTGCCACCAGTGATCTACACATTCACGACCCGGGACAGGGACCCTTCTATGGCTACACCTTC. Translating gives CATSDLHIHDPGQGPFYGYTF. The rearrangement links TRBV24-1 to TRBJ1-2; 9 positions match TRBD1. The CDR3 has 21 residues. J lost 4 bases, V lost 3 bases, and 23 bases had no gene match. Germline CDR1 reads KGHDR; CDR2 reads SFDVKD.

The chain carries TRBV2 and TRBJ1-6; the match to TRBD1 covers 8 bases. The CDR3 covers 14 residues. V dropped 5 bases and J dropped 6; count of bases not matched to a gene: 3. The germline gives CDR1 SNHLY, CDR2 FYNNEI. The chain's CDR3 is CASSRDRINSPLHF. CDR3 sequence (DNA): TGTGCCAGCAGTCGGGACAGGATTAATTCACCCCTCCACTTT.

The chain carries TRBV4-2 and TRBJ1-3; D is possibly TRBD1 (6 bases). CDR3 length: 16 residues. V was shortened by 0 bases and J by 3 bases, with 12 bases between the two germline ends. Germline CDR1 and CDR2: LGHNA and YNFKEQ. The CDR3 reads CASSQDRQGYGNTIYF. CDR3 bases: TGTGCCAGCAGCCAAGATAGGCAGGGGTATGGAAACACCATATATTTT.

The V and J genes are TRBV28 and TRBJ1-4; D possibly corresponds to TRBD1 (5 bases). Trimming took 3 bases from V and 4 from J, leaving 12 bases between them. The V gene's germline CDR1 is MDHEN and CDR2 SYDVKM. The CDR3 runs 15 residues. CDR3 sequence (DNA): TGTGCCAGCAGTTTGGGGACGGGTTTTAATGAAAAACTGTTTTTT. It codes for CASSLGTGFNEKLFF.

The CDR3 loop is CASGGLEKETQYF. CDR3 DNA sequence: TGTGCCAGCGGCGGACTAGAAAAAGAGACCCAGTACTTC. V usage is TRBV2 and J usage is TRBJ2-5; TRBD2 matches 7 bases. Germline trimming cut 8 bases from V and 3 bases from J; bases unmatched to any gene: 6. This CDR3 has 13 residues. Per the germline V gene, CDR1 is SNHLY and CDR2 is FYNNEI.

V and J are TRBV2 and TRBJ2-7, with D possibly called TRBD1 or TRBD2 (6 bases each). V was cut by 11 bases and J by 4 bases, with 18 bases left in between. The germline V gene encodes CDR1 SNHLY and CDR2 FYNNEI. The CDR3 is 13 residues long. The DNA for the CDR3 is TGTGCCGGACGATCCCCGGGGGCGTACGAGCAGTACTTC. Translated, it gives CAGRSPGAYEQYF.

The gene calls are TRBV4-1 and TRBJ1-1; 7 nucleotides match TRBD1. CDR1 MGHRA and CDR2 YSYEKL come from the germline V gene. This CDR3 region has 12 residues. V lost 3 bases, J lost 9 bases, and 4 bases stayed unmatched. CDR3 DNA: TGCGCCAGCAGCCACGAGAGGGGGCAAGCTTTCTTT. Its protein is CASSHERGQAFF.

This clone appeared once. The chain combines TRBV4-2 with TRBJ1-2; D possibly corresponds to TRBD1 (5 bases). Trimming took off 1 base at V and 3 bases at J, with 6 bases between the two ends. This CDR3 is 13 amino acids long. The germline CDR1 and CDR2 sequences are LGHNA and YNFKEQ. The CDR3 protein is CASSQGGDYGYTF. The DNA for the CDR3 is TGTGCCAGCAGCCAAGGGGGCGACTATGGCTACACCTTC.

This rearrangement joins TRBV19 to TRBJ2-5, with D hard to call. CDR1 is LNHDA and CDR2 is SQIVND in the germline V gene (reference sequence). The V gene lost 10 bases and the J gene lost 3 bases, with 9 bases spanning the gap. The CDR3 is 11 residues long. The CDR3 here is CATRREETQYF. The CDR3 DNA follows: TGTGCCACCAGAAGGGAAGAGACCCAGTACTTC.

This clone has a count of ten or more. This rearrangement joins TRBV6-1 to TRBJ2-6, with D possibly being TRBD1 (5 bases). CDR3 size: 17 residues. The V gene lost 2 bases and the J gene lost 4 bases, with 15 bases spanning the gap. Looked up from germline, CDR1 is MNHNS and CDR2 is SASEGT. In DNA form, the CDR3 reads TGTGCCAGCAGTGAACGGGTGTTTGGGGCGGGGGCCAACGTCCTGACTTTC. Its translation: CASSERVFGAGANVLTF.

This sequence joins TRBV10-2 and TRBJ1-1, with unresolved D. The V end was cut by 0 bases, the J end by 7 bases, with 0 bases between. CDR1 is WSHSY and CDR2 is SAAADI in the germline V gene. The CDR3 contains 10 residues. The CDR3 coding sequence is TGCGCCAGCAGTGAGTCTGAAGCTTTCTTT. As protein: CASSESEAFF.

Here the CDR3 reads CASSYSTGQNTEAFF. The CDR3, as DNA: TGTGCCAGCAGTTACTCAACAGGGCAGAACACTGAAGCTTTCTTT. This chain connects TRBV6-6 to TRBJ1-1; D might be TRBD1 (6 bases). Between the trimmed V and J ends, which lost 0 bases and 1 base, there was a span of 9 bases. This CDR3 is built from 15 residues. CDR1 is MNHNY, CDR2 SVGAGI, per germline (reference sequence).

This chain uses TRBV29-1 with TRBJ1-2; no reliable D call. Germline CDR1 SQVTM, CDR2 ANQGSEA. The CDR3 sequence is 13 residues long. V was trimmed by 0 bases and J by 5 bases, leaving 10 bases between them. CDR3 sequence: CSVEDPSVYGYTF. As DNA, the CDR3 is TGCAGCGTTGAAGACCCCTCAGTATATGGCTACACCTTC.

CDR3: CASSKLGQETF. DNA of the CDR3: TGTGCCAGCAGCAAACTGGGACAAGAAACTTTC. V is TRBV21-1 and J is TRBJ2-7; no DNA check was done on the table's D call, TRBD1. TRBV21-1 is a recognized pseudogene. This CDR3 comprises 11 residues.

This rearrangement joins TRBV20-1 to TRBJ2-3; 7 nucleotides match TRBD2. V gave up 3 bases and J gave up 4 bases; unmatched junction bases: 10. Per germline, CDR1 DFQATT and CDR2 SNEGSKA (reference sequence). CDR3 size: 15 residues. This CDR3 is CSASRGGPVPDTQYF. Written as DNA, the CDR3 is TGCAGTGCTAGTAGGGGAGGGCCGGTACCAGATACGCAGTATTTT.

The chain has TRBV2 and TRBJ1-2, with D possibly being TRBD1 (5 bases). The CDR3 has 14 amino acids. Germline V gene sequence: CDR1 SNHLY, CDR2 FYNNEI. Trimming removed 6 bases from V and 4 bases from J, with 15 bases in between. CDR3 sequence reads: CASSPLGGFYGYTF. In DNA form, the CDR3 reads TGTGCCAGCAGCCCCCTCGGGGGTTTCTATGGCTACACCTTC.

CDR3 DNA: TGTGCCAGCAGTTTACGCCCGGGGGTCAGGGCCACAGATACGCAGTATTTT. Amino acids: CASSLRPGVRATDTQYF. The rearrangement uses TRBV27 and TRBJ2-3, with D possibly TRBD2 on 6 matching bases. The CDR3 extends over 17 amino acids. V lost 2 bases and J lost 2, with 17 bases in between. Germline CDR1 MNHEY, CDR2 SMNVEV (reference sequence).

The chain uses TRBV4-1 and TRBJ2-2; 9 bases agree with TRBD2. The germline gives CDR1 MGHRA, CDR2 YSYEKL. Losses at the gene ends were 3 bases for V and 6 bases for J; bases not matched to a gene: 26. The CDR3 length is 22 residues. CDR3 loop: CASSHIDLSGSPPRVLAGELFF. CDR3 nucleotides: TGCGCCAGCAGCCATATCGATCTTAGCGGGAGCCCACCGAGAGTTCTGGCCGGGGAGCTGTTTTTT.

The chain couples TRBV7-9 to TRBJ2-1, with 8 bases fitting TRBD2. This CDR3 spans 14 amino acids. Germline V gives CDR1 SEHNR, CDR2 FQNEAQ (reference sequence). V gave up 4 bases and J gave up 6 bases; unmatched junction bases: 5. The CDR3: CASSSFGTSNEQFF. The DNA of the CDR3 is TGTGCCAGCAGCTCTTTCGGGACTAGCAATGAGCAGTTCTTC.

The sample holds one count of this clone. This chain uses TRBV5-4 with TRBJ1-2; the D is unclear. Between the trimmed V and J ends, which lost 0 bases and 0 bases, there was a span of 9 bases. Germline CDR1 SGHNT, CDR2 YYREEE (reference sequence). This CDR3 has 15 amino acids. CDR3 loop: CASSLDRATNYGYTF. CDR3 in DNA: TGTGCCAGCAGCTTGGACCGGGCTACTAACTATGGCTACACCTTC.

The gene calls are TRBV7-2 and TRBJ2-2; TRBD2 matches at 9 bases. Germline trimming cut 3 bases from V and 1 base from J; bases unmatched to any gene: 3. The CDR3 is 16 residues long. Germline V CDR1 and CDR2: SGHTA, FQGNSA. CDR3 DNA sequence: TGTGCCAGCAGCTTTAGCGGGAGAGGGAACACCGGGGAGCTGTTTTTT. Translation gives CASSFSGRGNTGELFF.

The chain employs TRBV19 and TRBJ1-5; D remains ambiguous. V lost 5 bases and J lost 3, with 8 bases in between. Germline CDR1 and CDR2: LNHDA and SQIVND (reference sequence). CDR3 size: 13 residues. This CDR3 is CASSPGLNQPQHF. CDR3 DNA sequence: TGTGCCAGTAGTCCCGGCCTCAATCAGCCCCAGCATTTT.

This chain uses TRBV3-1 (or the pseudogene TRBV3-2) with TRBJ2-5, with D perhaps matching TRBD1 (6 bases). V was trimmed by 4 bases and J by 6 bases, leaving 12 bases between them. This CDR3 spans 13 amino acids. Per germline, CDR1 LGHDT and CDR2 YNNKEL (reference sequence). The CDR3 loop reads CASSPGVAKTQYF. The DNA for the CDR3 is TGTGCCAGCAGCCCAGGGGTCGCGAAGACCCAGTACTTC.

The chain employs TRBV5-4 and TRBJ2-7; D gene ambiguous. Looked up from germline, CDR1 is SGHNT and CDR2 is YYREEE (reference sequence). CDR3 length equals 14 residues. Trimming shortened V by 4 bases and J by 1 base, and 12 bases separated the two germline ends. CDR3 bases: TGTGCCAGCAGCCCTACTGGAAATTCCTACGAGCAGTACTTC. This codes for CASSPTGNSYEQYF.

J is TRBJ2-3 and V is TRBV20-1; D perhaps matches TRBD2 (6 bases). Germline V gene sequence: CDR1 DFQATT, CDR2 SNEGSKA (reference sequence). CDR3 size: 15 residues. Trimming removed 3 bases at V and 4 bases at J, with 17 bases between. CDR3 sequence (DNA): TGCAGTGCTAGTCGCCCACTAGCCCTCTCAGATACGCAGTATTTT. Protein: CSASRPLALSDTQYF.

The chain carries TRBV6-4 and TRBJ1-1; D unresolved. Trimming cost V 3 bases and J 0 bases, with 8 bases left between them. CDR1 MRHNA and CDR2 SNTAGT come from the germline V gene. This CDR3 is built from 14 residues. CDR3 nucleotide sequence: TGTGCCAGCAGTGAGAGTTTCATGAACACTGAAGCTTTCTTT. Protein product: CASSESFMNTEAFF.